These 29 T cell receptor beta chains came from one sample sequenced in a study of blood T cell repertoires in COVID-19. Some clones are missing from TCRdb's copy, which holds only in-frame ones; the method was immunoSEQ multiplex PCR. The sample holds 350,000 or so clones, about nine tenths seen once. Sequenced material: PBMCs or T cells enriched from blood (not recorded which). The origin of the receptors is a woman in her thirties who had been exposed to COVID-19.

The chain recombines TRBV28 with TRBJ1-1; D unclear. Germline V CDR1 and CDR2: MDHEN, SYDVKM. The CDR3 covers 13 residues. Trimming left V 2 bases short and J 3 bases short, with 7 bases between. The CDR3 bases are TGTGCCAGCAGTTTAAACAGTGACACTGAAGCTTTCTTT. It codes for CASSLNSDTEAFF. The full variable domain, its missing parts supplied by reference TRBV28 and TRBJ1-1, is DVKVTQSSRYLVKRTGEKVFLECVQDMDHENMFWYRQDPGLGLRLIYFSYDVKMKEKGDIPEGYSVSREKKERFSLILESASTNQTSMYLCASSLNSDTEAFFGQGTRLTVV.

V gene TRBV6-1 combines with J gene TRBJ2-7; D may be TRBD1 (6 bases). V was clipped by 2 bases and J by 0 bases, with 17 bases between them. Germline V gene data show CDR1 as MNHNS and CDR2 as SASEGT. This CDR3 region has 17 residues. As DNA, the CDR3 is TGTGCCAGCAGTGAAACCCCCCCGACAGGAAGCTCCTACGAGCAGTACTTC. This gives the protein CASSETPPTGSSYEQYF.

The rearrangement uses TRBV7-9 and TRBJ1-1; D is ambiguous. Germline V gene lookup returns CDR1 SEHNR and CDR2 FQNEAQ (reference sequence). CDR3 length equals 12 residues. Trimming left V 7 bases short and J 0 bases short, with 6 bases between. Here the CDR3 DNA reads TGTGCCAGCAATTCAGTGAACACTGAAGCTTTCTTT. Residues: CASNSVNTEAFF.

This clone was counted a single time. This rearrangement joins TRBV28 to TRBJ2-7; 12 positions match TRBD2. Germline CDR1 MDHEN, CDR2 SYDVKM. J lost 2 bases, V lost 4 bases, and 6 bases had no gene match. The CDR3 extends over 16 amino acids. The CDR3 here is CASSSDLAGGPYEQYF. In DNA form, the CDR3 reads TGTGCCAGCAGTTCCGACCTAGCGGGAGGGCCCTACGAGCAGTACTTC.

The J gene is TRBJ2-2, the V gene TRBV24-1, with D perhaps TRBD2 (5 bases). This CDR3 contains 11 residues. V was cut by 9 bases and J by 6 bases, with 7 bases left in between. In germline, CDR1 is KGHDR, CDR2 SFDVKD. CDR3 sequence: CATALAGELFF. The CDR3 region has the DNA TGTGCCACCGCACTAGCCGGGGAGCTGTTTTTT.

This sequence joins TRBV7-8 and TRBJ1-5; D remains ambiguous. The germline gives CDR1 SGHVS, CDR2 FQNEAQ. The length of the CDR3 is 15 residues. Trimming took off 2 bases at V and 3 bases at J, with 11 bases between the two ends. CDR3 residues: CASSLRSTDNQPQHF. In nucleotides, the CDR3 is TGTGCCAGCAGCTTACGGAGCACCGACAATCAGCCCCAGCATTTT.

The chain couples TRBV14 to TRBJ2-2; 12 bases are a match to TRBD2. The germline CDR1 and CDR2 sequences are SGHDN and FVKESK. The ends lost 3 bases at V and 2 bases at J; junction bases unmatched: 10. This CDR3 spans 19 amino acids. CDR3 residues: CASSQIPPGLAGNTGELFF. The CDR3 region has the DNA TGTGCCAGCAGCCAGATCCCCCCCGGACTAGCGGGAAACACCGGGGAGCTGTTTTTT.

The rearrangement joins TRBV23-1 to TRBJ2-1; TRBD2 aligns across 8 bases. TRBV23-1 is reported as an ORF; its role is uncertain. The CDR3 sequence is 17 residues long. J lost 2 bases, V lost 4 bases, and 10 bases had no gene match. The CDR3 bases are TGCGCCAGCAGTCTCCAGAAGCGGGAGATCACCTACAATGAGCAGTTCTTC. This translates into CASSLQKREITYNEQFF.

The J gene is TRBJ1-1, the V gene TRBV18, with 10 bases identical to TRBD1. The CDR3 covers 14 residues. J lost 4 bases, V lost 5 bases, and 4 bases had no gene match. In germline, CDR1 is KGHSH, CDR2 LQKENI. CDR3 coding DNA: TGTGCCAGCTCAGGGACAGGGGCTGGCACTGAAGCTTTCTTT. This gives the protein CASSGTGAGTEAFF.

V is TRBV6-5 and J is TRBJ2-7; maybe TRBD2 (5 bases). In germline, CDR1 is MNHEY, CDR2 SVGAGI. This CDR3 contains 15 residues. Between the trimmed V and J ends, which lost 6 bases and 2 bases, there was a span of 17 bases. The CDR3 reads CASSPTSFNPYEQYF. As DNA, the CDR3 is TGTGCCAGCAGCCCCACTAGTTTTAACCCCTACGAGCAGTACTTC.

This sequence joins TRBV5-1 and TRBJ2-7; 7 bases agree with TRBD2. Germline CDR1 reads SGHRS; CDR2 reads YFSETQ. The CDR3 has 16 residues. After removal of 6 bases from V and 4 bases from J, the junction contained 16 bases not matched to a gene. CDR3 sequence: CASTRHGGLVSYEQYF. CDR3 nucleotide sequence: TGCGCCAGCACGAGACACGGAGGACTAGTTTCTTACGAGCAGTACTTC.

This clone was detected only a few times. The DNA for the CDR3 is TGTGCCAGTAGTAGGCGAACAGGGGGGTTGAAGAACACTGAAGCTTTCTTT. This encodes CASSRRTGGLKNTEAFF. The V gene is TRBV19, the J gene TRBJ1-1; 8 bases align to TRBD1. Germline V lookup: CDR1 LNHDA, CDR2 SQIVND (reference sequence). The CDR3 has 17 residues. V shed 4 bases and J 1 base; nucleotides not matched to a gene: 11.

The rearrangement uses TRBV6-5 and TRBJ2-7; maybe TRBD1 (6 bases). Per germline, CDR1 MNHEY and CDR2 SVGAGI. Trimming cost V 5 bases and J 3 bases, with 11 bases left between them. This CDR3 comprises 13 residues. The CDR3 sequence: CASSRTVDYEQYF. CDR3 nucleotides: TGTGCCAGCAGTAGGACAGTTGACTACGAGCAGTACTTC.

This chain connects TRBV18 to TRBJ2-5; possible D gene TRBD2, 5 bases. This CDR3 contains 15 residues. In germline, CDR1 is KGHSH, CDR2 LQKENI. Trimming took 0 bases from V and 5 from J, leaving 13 bases between them. The CDR3 nucleotides are TGTGCCAGCTCACCACCGGCCATCGGCGGGGAGACCCAGTACTTC. Translation: CASSPPAIGGETQYF.

The chain employs TRBV28 and TRBJ2-1; TRBD1 matches at 11 bases. The V and J ends lost 5 bases and 1 base, in that order; junction bases with no gene match: 1. CDR3 length: 15 amino acids. In germline, CDR1 is MDHEN, CDR2 SYDVKM. The CDR3: CASSGQGASYNEQFF. CDR3 nucleotide sequence: TGTGCCAGCAGTGGACAGGGGGCTTCCTACAATGAGCAGTTCTTC.

This chain connects TRBV14 to TRBJ1-2, with no clear D. V lost 0 bases and J 3 bases, leaving 8 bases between the germline ends. The CDR3 has 14 amino acids. The germline V gene has CDR1 SGHDN and CDR2 FVKESK. CDR3 nucleotide sequence: TGTGCCAGCAGCCAAGATGCCGGGTACTATGGCTACACCTTC. Its protein is CASSQDAGYYGYTF.

The V gene is TRBV30, the J gene TRBJ2-2, with D perhaps TRBD2 (6 bases). Germline V gene data show CDR1 as GTSNPN and CDR2 as SVGIG (reference sequence). Trimming stripped 3 bases from V and 2 bases from J, with 13 bases between. The CDR3 runs to 15 residues. The DNA of the CDR3 is TGTGCCTGGAGAATCACCGGGGGTAACACCGGGGAGCTGTTTTTT. Its translation: CAWRITGGNTGELFF.

The chain couples TRBV24-1 to TRBJ2-3, with D uncertain. The V end lost 5 bases, the J end lost 1 base, and 12 bases lay between the germline ends. In germline, CDR1 is KGHDR, CDR2 SFDVKD. The CDR3 totals 15 residues. The CDR3 region has the DNA TGTGCCACCAGTGCCCCCTGGCAGGGCACAGATACGCAGTATTTT. Its protein product is CATSAPWQGTDTQYF.

The chain combines TRBV14 with TRBJ2-7; D gene ambiguous. The CDR3 runs 13 residues. V lost 1 base and J 4 bases, leaving 8 bases between the germline ends. CDR1 and CDR2 (germline): SGHDN, FVKESK. The CDR3 DNA reads as TGTGCCAGCAGCCAAGGCGGTAGGTACGAGCAGTACTTC. Protein product: CASSQGGRYEQYF.

The chain recombines TRBV28 with TRBJ1-5, with D hard to call. Germline V lookup: CDR1 MDHEN, CDR2 SYDVKM. V was clipped by 6 bases and J by 4 bases, with 16 bases between them. The CDR3 consists of 15 residues. The CDR3 bases are TGTGCCAGCAGCCACGGACTGAATAGAAATCAGCCCCAGCATTTT. It yields the protein CASSHGLNRNQPQHF.

V and J are TRBV7-9 and TRBJ1-2; D unresolved. CDR3 length equals 13 residues. V shed 3 bases and J shed 6 bases, with 11 bases lying between them. CDR1 is SEHNR, CDR2 FQNEAQ, per germline (reference sequence). CDR3 protein: CASSLPGSNGYTF. Here the CDR3 DNA reads TGTGCCAGCAGCTTGCCGGGGTCCAATGGCTACACCTTC. Combining the CDR3 with reference TRBV7-9 and TRBJ1-2 gives the whole variable domain DTGVSQNPRHKITKRGQNVTFRCDPISEHNRLYWYRQTLGQGPEFLTYFQNEAQLEKSRLLSDRFSAERPKGSFSTLEIQRTEQGDSAMYLCASSLPGSNGYTFGSGTRLTVV.

CDR3 sequence reads: CAWTVAGGPNEQYF. The CDR3 DNA reads TGTGCCTGGACCGTAGCGGGAGGGCCAAACGAGCAGTACTTC. This chain joins TRBV30 and TRBJ2-7; 11 nucleotides agree with TRBD2. Germline trimming cut 4 bases from V and 5 bases from J; bases unmatched to any gene: 7. Germline V CDR1 and CDR2: GTSNPN, SVGIG (reference sequence). The CDR3 extends over 14 amino acids.

The chain couples TRBV30 to TRBJ2-3, with TRBD1 matching 7 bases. There are 15 residues in the CDR3. Looked up from germline, CDR1 is GTSNPN and CDR2 is SVGIG (reference sequence). Trimming removed 3 bases from V and 1 base from J; junction bases left unmatched: 7. The CDR3 loop is CAWSGDRVGTDTQYF. CDR3 coding DNA: TGTGCCTGGAGCGGCGACAGGGTGGGCACAGATACGCAGTATTTT.

V and J are TRBV14 and TRBJ2-3, with a possible D match to TRBD1 (6 bases). Trimming took off 5 bases at V and 1 base at J, with 10 bases between the two ends. Germline CDR1 and CDR2: SGHDN and FVKESK. CDR3 length equals 14 residues. CDR3 region: CASSIQGGTDTQYF. The CDR3, as DNA: TGTGCCAGCAGCATACAGGGAGGCACAGATACGCAGTATTTT.

The V gene is TRBV11-2, the J gene TRBJ1-2; perhaps TRBD1 as D (6 bases). Trimming pared 0 bases from V and 0 bases from J, leaving 11 bases between. There are 16 residues in the CDR3. Germline values: CDR1 SGHAT, CDR2 FQNNGV. DNA of the CDR3: TGTGCCAGCAGCTTAGAGGACAGAATAACTAACTATGGCTACACCTTC. As protein: CASSLEDRITNYGYTF.

The V and J genes are TRBV7-2 and TRBJ2-1, with 8 bases fitting TRBD2. Germline V CDR1 and CDR2: SGHTA, FQGNSA. The ends lost 4 bases at V and 10 bases at J; junction bases unmatched: 6. The CDR3 has 13 residues. CDR3 DNA: TGTGCCAGCAGCTACGGAGCGGGAGAAGAGCAGTTCTTC. Translated, it gives CASSYGAGEEQFF.

V is TRBV27 and J is TRBJ1-2; TRBD1 agrees at 7 bases. Germline V gene sequence: CDR1 MNHEY, CDR2 SMNVEV (reference sequence). The length of the CDR3 is 16 residues. V lost 5 bases and J lost 5; bases outside the gene matches: 14. The CDR3 coding sequence is TGTGCCAGCAGTGGCTACTTGGGACAGTTCGGATATGGCTACACCTTC. This codes for CASSGYLGQFGYGYTF.

The chain joins TRBV9 to TRBJ1-1; 8 nucleotides line up with TRBD1. CDR3 length: 17 residues. Germline V gives CDR1 SGDLS, CDR2 YYNGEE. J was trimmed by 1 base and V by 4 bases; bases with no gene match: 12. CDR3 loop: CASSTGQGKVGNTEAFF. The CDR3 nucleotides are TGTGCCAGCAGCACCGGACAGGGTAAGGTGGGGAACACTGAAGCTTTCTTT.

The chain combines TRBV28 with TRBJ2-1; tentatively, D is TRBD1 (5 bases). This CDR3 spans 12 amino acids. Per the germline V gene, CDR1 is MDHEN and CDR2 is SYDVKM. V lost 7 bases and J lost 7, with 11 bases in between. The CDR3, as DNA: TGTGCCAGCATGGCAGGGTGGAATGAGCAGTTCTTC. Translating gives CASMAGWNEQFF.